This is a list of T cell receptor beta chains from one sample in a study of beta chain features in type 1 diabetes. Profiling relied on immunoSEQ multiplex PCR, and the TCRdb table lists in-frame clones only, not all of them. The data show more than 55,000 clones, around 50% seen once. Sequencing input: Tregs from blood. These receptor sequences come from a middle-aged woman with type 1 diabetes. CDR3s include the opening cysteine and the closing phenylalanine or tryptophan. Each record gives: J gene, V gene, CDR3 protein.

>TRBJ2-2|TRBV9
CASSVNREYFSGELFF
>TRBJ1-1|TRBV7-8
CASTGTVNTEAFF
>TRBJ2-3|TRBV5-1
CASSLPSGGAIDTQYF
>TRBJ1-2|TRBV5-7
CASSLSPMVSEGYTF
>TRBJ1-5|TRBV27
CASSTGGQGAQPQHF
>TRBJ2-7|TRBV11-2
CASSFGQRYYEQYF
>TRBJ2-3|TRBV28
CASSFTSGAIRGQYF
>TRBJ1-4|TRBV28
CASSLEAGWSATNEKLFF
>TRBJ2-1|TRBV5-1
CASSFSSGAYNEQFF
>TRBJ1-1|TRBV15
CATSRASNTEAFF
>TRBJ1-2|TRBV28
CASSSKGTGGPRGYTF
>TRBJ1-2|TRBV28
CASSWTTGGNGYTF
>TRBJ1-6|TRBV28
CASSLMVGVSSYNSPLHF
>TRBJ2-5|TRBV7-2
CASSLGTAQETQYF